Shown below are 20 T cell receptor beta chains from a single sample sequenced in a study of blood T cell repertoires in COVID-19. Data came from immunoSEQ multiplex PCR; TCRdb stores just in-frame clones and leaves some out. The table records 250,000 to 350,000 clones, 65% to 85% of them present only once. Sequencing was carried out using peripheral blood. All receptors come from a human donor with COVID-19, enrolled during active disease. The donor label of this sample is uncertain.

The chain couples TRBV4-1 to TRBJ2-5; 15 bases align to TRBD2. Trimming at V came to 3 bases and at J to 5 bases, leaving 1 base not matched to a gene. Germline CDR1 is MGHRA and CDR2 is YSYEKL. The CDR3 is made up of 15 amino acids. The CDR3 is CASSHGLAGGETQYF. The CDR3 DNA reads as TGCGCCAGCAGCCACGGACTAGCGGGAGGGGAGACCCAGTACTTC.

This clone occurred once. The V and J genes are TRBV5-1 and TRBJ1-1, with D possibly TRBD1 on 5 matching bases. V dropped 2 bases and J dropped 3 bases, with 5 bases sitting between them. The germline gives CDR1 SGHRS, CDR2 YFSETQ. The CDR3 is 12 residues long. The CDR3 sequence is CASSLGDTEAFF. CDR3 nucleotide sequence: TGCGCCAGCAGCTTAGGGGACACTGAAGCTTTCTTT.

The rearrangement links TRBV25-1 to TRBJ1-1, with D unclear. V was shortened by 10 bases and J by 0 bases, with 9 bases between the two germline ends. The CDR3 is made up of 12 amino acids. Germline CDR1 reads MGHDK; CDR2 reads SYGVNS. In DNA, the CDR3 is TGTGCCACCCTAAATATGAACACTGAAGCTTTCTTT. This sequence encodes CATLNMNTEAFF. The whole variable domain, filled in from reference TRBV25-1 and TRBJ1-1, reads EADIYQTPRYLVIGTGKKITLECSQTMGHDKMYWYQQDPGMELHLIHYSYGVNSTEKGDLSSESTVSRIRTEHFPLTLESARPSHTSQYLCATLNMNTEAFFGQGTRLTVV.

J is TRBJ2-1 and V is TRBV2; D may be TRBD2 (6 bases). Trimming cost V 4 bases and J 10 bases, with 17 bases left between them. The CDR3 totals 14 residues. The V gene's germline CDR1 is SNHLY and CDR2 FYNNEI. The CDR3 spells CASSASASGFEQFF. CDR3 DNA: TGTGCCAGCAGTGCTAGCGCGTCCGGCTTCGAGCAGTTCTTC.

J is TRBJ2-2 and V is TRBV11-3; weak D call: TRBD2 (6 bases). The germline V and J ends were trimmed by 2 bases and 4 bases, with 8 bases remaining between them. Germline V gene data show CDR1 as SGHNT and CDR2 as YENEEA. This CDR3 has 14 amino acids. CDR3: CASSLLASTGELFF. In DNA, the CDR3 is TGTGCCAGCAGCTTACTAGCGAGCACCGGGGAGCTGTTTTTT.

The chain combines TRBV11-3 with TRBJ2-3; TRBD2 matches 7 bases. Germline assignment: CDR1 SGHNT and CDR2 YENEEA. Losses at the gene ends were 1 base for V and 6 bases for J; bases not matched to a gene: 4. This CDR3 is built from 14 residues. Here the CDR3 reads CASSLGGSEDTQYF. The CDR3 bases are TGTGCCAGCAGCTTAGGCGGGAGTGAGGATACGCAGTATTTT.

The chain couples TRBV28 to TRBJ1-1; D call uncertain. The germline gives CDR1 MDHEN, CDR2 SYDVKM. V lost 7 bases to trimming and J lost 5 bases, with 14 bases between them. The CDR3 spans 13 residues. For the CDR3, the DNA is TGTGCCAGCATATCGCCAGAACGTACTGAAGCTTTCTTT. Amino acid sequence: CASISPERTEAFF.

The CDR3: CASRPLAGVVDNEQFF. The CDR3 DNA follows: TGCGCCAGCAGACCACTAGCGGGAGTCGTGGACAATGAGCAGTTCTTC. The chain couples TRBV10-1 to TRBJ2-1; the match to TRBD2 covers 11 bases. The CDR3 spans 16 residues. With 6 bases clipped from V and 5 bases from J, the junction kept 9 bases outside the gene matches. Germline V CDR1 and CDR2: WNHNN, SYGVQD (reference sequence).

This clone was seen a handful of times. The J gene is TRBJ2-3, the V gene TRBV3-1 (or the pseudogene TRBV3-2); perhaps TRBD2 as D (6 bases). The V gene's germline CDR1 is LGHDT and CDR2 YNNKEL (reference sequence). V shed 0 bases and J shed 0 bases, with 13 bases lying between them. CDR3 size: 17 residues. CDR3: CASSQDQGGGSTDTQYF. CDR3 nucleotide sequence: TGTGCCAGCAGCCAAGATCAGGGAGGCGGGAGCACAGATACGCAGTATTTT.

This chain uses TRBV28 with TRBJ1-2, with D possibly being TRBD1 (6 bases). V was clipped by 6 bases and J by 4 bases, with 9 bases between them. This CDR3 spans 12 amino acids. The germline V gene has CDR1 MDHEN and CDR2 SYDVKM. CDR3 region: CASSQQGYGYTF. The CDR3 nucleotides read TGTGCCAGCAGCCAACAGGGCTATGGCTACACCTTC.

The chain couples TRBV7-3 to TRBJ2-3, with no clear D. The germline V gene has CDR1 SGHTA and CDR2 FQGTGA. V was cut by 7 bases and J by 4 bases, with 18 bases left in between. CDR3 length: 15 amino acids. The CDR3 DNA reads as TGTGCCAGCATGTTCCTGACGGCCAGCGCAGATACGCAGTATTTT. Protein: CASMFLTASADTQYF.

The chain is built from TRBV4-1 and TRBJ2-7, with D maybe TRBD1 (5 bases). The germline V gene has CDR1 MGHRA and CDR2 YSYEKL. This CDR3 has 14 amino acids. Trimming cost V 0 bases and J 4 bases, with 10 bases left between them. CDR3 protein: CASSQDERGYEQYF. The CDR3 coding sequence is TGCGCCAGCAGCCAAGATGAAAGGGGATACGAGCAGTACTTC.

The V call is TRBV9, the J call TRBJ1-2; D is uncertain. Trimming pared 0 bases from V and 8 bases from J, leaving 23 bases between. CDR1 is SGDLS, CDR2 YYNGEE, per germline. This CDR3 has 17 residues. CDR3 DNA: TGTGCCAGCAGCGTAGACAACCCCGGGAAGGGTCGCGAAGGCTACACCTTC. Amino acid sequence: CASSVDNPGKGREGYTF. Full variable domain (outside the CDR3, taken from reference TRBV9 and TRBJ1-2): DSGVTQTPKHLITATGQRVTLRCSPRSGDLSVYWYQQSLDQGLQFLIQYYNGEERAKGNILERFSAQQFPDLHSELNLSSLELGDSALYFCASSVDNPGKGREGYTFGSGTRLTVV.

The chain employs TRBV11-1 and TRBJ2-2; D unresolved. The CDR3 is 14 amino acids. Trimming took 3 bases from V and 3 from J, leaving 8 bases between them. Germline V gene data show CDR1 as SGHAT and CDR2 as FQDESV (reference sequence). The CDR3 loop is CASSLYFYTGELFF. CDR3 DNA sequence: TGTGCCAGCAGCTTGTACTTTTACACCGGGGAGCTGTTTTTT.

The V gene is TRBV7-2, the J gene TRBJ2-4; possibly TRBD2 for D (5 bases). The CDR3 is 15 amino acids. Trimming left V 2 bases short and J 9 bases short, with 17 bases between. Germline CDR1 and CDR2: SGHTA and FQGNSA. The CDR3 here is CASSLPRRGGSIQYF. DNA for the CDR3: TGTGCCAGCAGCTTACCCCGGAGAGGAGGAAGCATTCAGTACTTC. The full variable domain, with the rest looked up from reference TRBV7-2 and TRBJ2-4, is GAGVSQSPSNKVTEKGKDVELRCDPISGHTALYWYRQSLGQGLEFLIYFQGNSAPDKSGLPSDRFSAERTGGSVSTLTIQRTQQEDSAVYLCASSLPRRGGSIQYFGAGTRLSVL.

The gene calls are TRBV7-3 and TRBJ2-2, with 8 positions matching TRBD2. There are 18 residues in the CDR3. Germline CDR1 SGHTA, CDR2 FQGTGA. The J segment lost 0 bases and the V segment lost 8 bases, leaving 14 bases of the junction unmatched. This CDR3 reads CASGPSGVAGPNTGELFF. For the CDR3, the DNA is TGTGCCAGCGGTCCCTCCGGGGTAGCGGGGCCGAACACCGGGGAGCTGTTTTTT.

This clone was counted once. V is TRBV18 and J is TRBJ2-1, with 7 bases aligning to TRBD1. J was trimmed by 6 bases and V by 0 bases; bases with no gene match: 5. This CDR3 is built from 15 residues. CDR1 and CDR2 (germline): KGHSH, LQKENI. This CDR3 is CASSPPRGRVNEQFF. The CDR3 nucleotides read TGTGCCAGCTCACCACCCAGGGGGAGAGTCAATGAGCAGTTCTTC.

This chain joins TRBV30 and TRBJ2-3; 7 nucleotides line up with TRBD2. CDR1 and CDR2 (germline): GTSNPN, SVGIG (reference sequence). The V and J ends lost 0 bases and 2 bases, in that order; junction bases with no gene match: 2. CDR3 length: 14 residues. In nucleotides, the CDR3 is TGTGCCTGGAGTGTAGGGACTAACACAGATACGCAGTATTTT. This encodes CAWSVGTNTDTQYF.

As DNA, the CDR3 is TGTGCCAGCAGTGACCCGGAGGGCTCCTGGGGAGGCTACACCTTC. Translated, it gives CASSDPEGSWGGYTF. The chain couples TRBV2 to TRBJ1-2; D not resolved. V was trimmed by 3 bases and J by 8 bases, leaving 19 bases between them. Germline loops: CDR1 SNHLY, CDR2 FYNNEI. The CDR3 extends over 15 amino acids.

This sequence joins TRBV30 and TRBJ1-1; no reliable D call. Germline V gene data show CDR1 as GTSNPN and CDR2 as SVGIG (reference sequence). Trimming pared 2 bases from V and 5 bases from J, leaving 12 bases between. The CDR3 runs 13 residues. The CDR3 DNA follows: TGTGCCTGGAGTTCGCAGCCGGGGACTGAAGCTTTCTTT. Residues: CAWSSQPGTEAFF. Filled out from reference TRBV30 and TRBJ1-1, the complete variable domain reads SQTIHQWPATLVQPVGSPLSLECTVEGTSNPNLYWYRQAAGRGLQLLFYSVGIGQISSEVPQNLSASRPQDRQFILSSKKLLLSDSGFYLCAWSSQPGTEAFFGQGTRLTVV.